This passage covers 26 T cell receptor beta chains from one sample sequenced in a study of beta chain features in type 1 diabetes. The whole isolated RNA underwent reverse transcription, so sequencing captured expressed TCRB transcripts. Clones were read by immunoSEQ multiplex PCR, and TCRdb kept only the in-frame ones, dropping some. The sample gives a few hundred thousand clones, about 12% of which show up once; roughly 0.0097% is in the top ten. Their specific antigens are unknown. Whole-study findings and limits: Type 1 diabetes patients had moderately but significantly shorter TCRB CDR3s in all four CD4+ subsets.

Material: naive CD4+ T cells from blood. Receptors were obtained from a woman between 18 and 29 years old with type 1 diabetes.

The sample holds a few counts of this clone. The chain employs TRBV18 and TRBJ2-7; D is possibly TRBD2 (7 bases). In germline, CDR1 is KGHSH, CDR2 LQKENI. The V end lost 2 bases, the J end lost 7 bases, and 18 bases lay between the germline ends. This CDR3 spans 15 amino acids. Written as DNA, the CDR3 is TGTGCCAGCTCACCAGGGGGGGCGGACCGTAGAGAGCAGTACTTC. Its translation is CASSPGGADRREQYF.

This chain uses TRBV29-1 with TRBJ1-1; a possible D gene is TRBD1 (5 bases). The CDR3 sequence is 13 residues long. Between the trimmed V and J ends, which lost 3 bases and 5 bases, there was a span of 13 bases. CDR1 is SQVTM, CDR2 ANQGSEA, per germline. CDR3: CSVERLGGTEAFF. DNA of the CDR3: TGCAGCGTTGAGAGGCTCGGGGGGACTGAAGCTTTCTTT.

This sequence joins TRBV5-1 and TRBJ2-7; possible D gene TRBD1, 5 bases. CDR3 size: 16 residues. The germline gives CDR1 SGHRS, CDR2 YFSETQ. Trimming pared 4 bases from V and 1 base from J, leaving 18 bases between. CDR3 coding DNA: TGCGCCAGCAGCGTGGGTGGGGCGGCGAGGTCCTACGAGCAGTACTTC. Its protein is CASSVGGAARSYEQYF.

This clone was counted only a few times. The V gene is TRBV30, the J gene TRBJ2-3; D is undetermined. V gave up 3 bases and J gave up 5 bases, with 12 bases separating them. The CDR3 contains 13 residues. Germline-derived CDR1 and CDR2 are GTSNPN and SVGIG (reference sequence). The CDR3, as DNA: TGTGCCTGGAGCCGGAGTACCGGAGATACGCAGTATTTT. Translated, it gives CAWSRSTGDTQYF.

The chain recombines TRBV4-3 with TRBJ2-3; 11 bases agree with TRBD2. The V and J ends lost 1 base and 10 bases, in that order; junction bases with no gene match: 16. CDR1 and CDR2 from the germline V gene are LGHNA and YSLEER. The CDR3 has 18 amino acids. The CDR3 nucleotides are TGCGCCAGCAGCCAAGGGAGGGAACTAGCGGGGGTGAGCGTCTCGCAGTATTTT. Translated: CASSQGRELAGVSVSQYF.

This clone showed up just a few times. The CDR3 bases are TGCGCCAGCAGCCAAGGGGCTAGCGGGAGCGGGTCCTACGAGCAGTACTTC. Translating it yields CASSQGASGSGSYEQYF. V is TRBV4-3 and J is TRBJ2-7; 10 bases are shared with TRBD2. There are 17 residues in the CDR3. The ends lost 1 base at V and 1 base at J; junction bases unmatched: 7. Germline V gene data show CDR1 as LGHNA and CDR2 as YSLEER.

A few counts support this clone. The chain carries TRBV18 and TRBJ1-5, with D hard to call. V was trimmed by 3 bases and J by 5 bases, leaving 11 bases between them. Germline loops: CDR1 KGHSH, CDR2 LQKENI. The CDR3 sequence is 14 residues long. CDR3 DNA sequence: TGTGCCAGCTCACCCCAACCGGTAGATCAGCCCCAGCATTTT. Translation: CASSPQPVDQPQHF.

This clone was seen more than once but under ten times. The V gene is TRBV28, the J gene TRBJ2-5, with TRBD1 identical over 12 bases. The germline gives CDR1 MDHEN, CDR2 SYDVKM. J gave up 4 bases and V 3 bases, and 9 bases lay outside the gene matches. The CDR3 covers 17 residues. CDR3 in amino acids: CASSFPGTGGFTETQYF. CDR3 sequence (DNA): TGTGCCAGCAGTTTTCCCGGGACAGGGGGCTTCACAGAGACCCAGTACTTC.

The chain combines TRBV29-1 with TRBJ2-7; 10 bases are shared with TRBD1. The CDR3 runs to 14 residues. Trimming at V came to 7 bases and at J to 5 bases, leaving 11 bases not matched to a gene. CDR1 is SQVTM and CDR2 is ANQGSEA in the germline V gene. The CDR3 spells CSARTGGSVDEQYF. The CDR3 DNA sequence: TGCAGCGCCCGGACAGGGGGAAGTGTGGACGAGCAGTACTTC.

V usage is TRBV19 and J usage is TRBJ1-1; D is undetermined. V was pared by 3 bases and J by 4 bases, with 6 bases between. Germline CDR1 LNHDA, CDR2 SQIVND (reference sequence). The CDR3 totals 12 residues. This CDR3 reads CASSMWSTEAFF. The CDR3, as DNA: TGTGCCAGTAGTATGTGGAGCACTGAAGCTTTCTTT.

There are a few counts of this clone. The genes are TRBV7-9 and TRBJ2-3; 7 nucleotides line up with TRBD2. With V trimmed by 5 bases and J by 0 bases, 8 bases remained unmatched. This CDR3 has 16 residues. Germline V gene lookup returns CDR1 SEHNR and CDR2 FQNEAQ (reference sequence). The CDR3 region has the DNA TGTGCCAGCAGCCCCCCCAGCGGGGCTAGCACAGATACGCAGTATTTT. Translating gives CASSPPSGASTDTQYF.

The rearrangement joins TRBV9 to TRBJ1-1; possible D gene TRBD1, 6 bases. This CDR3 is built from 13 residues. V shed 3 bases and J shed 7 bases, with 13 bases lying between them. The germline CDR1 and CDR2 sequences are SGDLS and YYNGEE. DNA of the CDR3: TGTGCCAGCAGCGCAGCGACAGGAGGTGAAGCTTTCTTT. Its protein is CASSAATGGEAFF.

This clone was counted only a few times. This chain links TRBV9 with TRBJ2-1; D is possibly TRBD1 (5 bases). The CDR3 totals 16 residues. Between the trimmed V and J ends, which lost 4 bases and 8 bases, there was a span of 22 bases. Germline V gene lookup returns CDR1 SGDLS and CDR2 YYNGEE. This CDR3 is CASSPRAIRQSDEQFF. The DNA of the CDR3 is TGTGCCAGCAGCCCCCGGGCCATCAGACAGAGCGATGAGCAGTTCTTC.

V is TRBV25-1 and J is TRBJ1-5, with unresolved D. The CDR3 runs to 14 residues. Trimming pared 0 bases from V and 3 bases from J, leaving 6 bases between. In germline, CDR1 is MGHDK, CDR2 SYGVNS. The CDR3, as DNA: TGTGCCAGCAGTGAATACCGGTACAATCAGCCCCAGCATTTT. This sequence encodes CASSEYRYNQPQHF.

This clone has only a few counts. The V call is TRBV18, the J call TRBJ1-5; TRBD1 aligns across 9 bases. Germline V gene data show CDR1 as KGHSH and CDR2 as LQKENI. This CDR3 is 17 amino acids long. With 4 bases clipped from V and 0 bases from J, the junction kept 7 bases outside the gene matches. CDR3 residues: CASSRADRGYSNQPQHF. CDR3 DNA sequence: TGTGCCAGCTCACGGGCGGACAGGGGTTATAGCAATCAGCCCCAGCATTTT. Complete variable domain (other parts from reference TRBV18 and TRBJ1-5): NAGVMQNPRHLVRRRGQEARLRCSPMKGHSHVYWYRQLPEEGLKFMVYLQKENIIDESGMPKERFSAEFPKEGPSILRIQQVVRGDSAAYFCASSRADRGYSNQPQHFGDGTRLSIL.

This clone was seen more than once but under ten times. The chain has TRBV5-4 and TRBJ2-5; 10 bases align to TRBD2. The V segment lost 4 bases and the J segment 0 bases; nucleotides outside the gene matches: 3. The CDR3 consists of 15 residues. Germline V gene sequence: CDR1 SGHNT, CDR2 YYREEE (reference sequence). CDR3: CASSGGLADQETQYF. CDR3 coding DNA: TGTGCCAGCAGCGGTGGACTAGCGGACCAAGAGACCCAGTACTTC.

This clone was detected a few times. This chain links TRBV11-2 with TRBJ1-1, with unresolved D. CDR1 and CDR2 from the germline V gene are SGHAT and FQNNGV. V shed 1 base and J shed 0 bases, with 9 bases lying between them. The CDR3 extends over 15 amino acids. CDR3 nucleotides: TGTGCCAGCAGCTTAGTTGGGAGCCTGAACACTGAAGCTTTCTTT. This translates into CASSLVGSLNTEAFF.

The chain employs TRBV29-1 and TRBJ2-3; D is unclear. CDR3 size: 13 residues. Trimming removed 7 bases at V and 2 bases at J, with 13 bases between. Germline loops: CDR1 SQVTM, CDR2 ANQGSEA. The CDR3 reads CSAVVYFTDTQYF. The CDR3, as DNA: TGCAGCGCCGTCGTTTACTTCACAGATACGCAGTATTTT.

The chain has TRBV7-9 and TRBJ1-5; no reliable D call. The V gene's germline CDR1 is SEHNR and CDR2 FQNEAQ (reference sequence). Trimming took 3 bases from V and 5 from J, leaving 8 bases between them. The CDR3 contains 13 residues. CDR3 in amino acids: CASSFTVDQPQHF. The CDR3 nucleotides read TGTGCCAGCAGCTTTACAGTAGATCAGCCCCAGCATTTT. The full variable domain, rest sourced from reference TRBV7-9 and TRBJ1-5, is DTGVSQNPRHKITKRGQNVTFRCDPISEHNRLYWYRQTLGQGPEFLTYFQNEAQLEKSRLLSDRFSAERPKGSFSTLEIQRTEQGDSAMYLCASSFTVDQPQHFGDGTRLSIL.

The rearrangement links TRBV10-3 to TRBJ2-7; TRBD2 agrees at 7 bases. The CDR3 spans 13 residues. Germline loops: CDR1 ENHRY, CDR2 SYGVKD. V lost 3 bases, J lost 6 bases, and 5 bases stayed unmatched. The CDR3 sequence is CAISEGLAGEQYF. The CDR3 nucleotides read TGTGCCATCAGTGAAGGATTAGCGGGCGAGCAGTACTTC.

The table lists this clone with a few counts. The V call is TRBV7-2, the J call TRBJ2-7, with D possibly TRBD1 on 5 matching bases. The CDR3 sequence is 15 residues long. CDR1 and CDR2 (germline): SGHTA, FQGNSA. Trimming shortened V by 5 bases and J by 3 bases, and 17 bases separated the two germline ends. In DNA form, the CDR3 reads TGTGCCAGCAGCCCAGGAGTCAGGGCGGACTACGAGCAGTACTTC. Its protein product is CASSPGVRADYEQYF.

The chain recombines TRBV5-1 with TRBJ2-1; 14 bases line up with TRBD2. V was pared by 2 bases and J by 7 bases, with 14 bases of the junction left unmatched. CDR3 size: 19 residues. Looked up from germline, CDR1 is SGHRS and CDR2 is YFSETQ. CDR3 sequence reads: CASSFRLAGGPRKINEQFF. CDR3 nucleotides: TGCGCCAGCAGCTTTAGACTAGCGGGGGGGCCTCGCAAGATTAATGAGCAGTTCTTC.

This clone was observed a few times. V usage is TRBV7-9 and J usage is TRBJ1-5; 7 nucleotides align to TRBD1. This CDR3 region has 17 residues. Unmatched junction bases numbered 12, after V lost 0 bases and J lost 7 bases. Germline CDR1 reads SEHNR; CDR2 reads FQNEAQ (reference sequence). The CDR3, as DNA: TGTGCCAGCAGCTTAGCAGGATCGACAGGGCTTTGGCAGCCCCAGCATTTT. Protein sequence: CASSLAGSTGLWQPQHF.

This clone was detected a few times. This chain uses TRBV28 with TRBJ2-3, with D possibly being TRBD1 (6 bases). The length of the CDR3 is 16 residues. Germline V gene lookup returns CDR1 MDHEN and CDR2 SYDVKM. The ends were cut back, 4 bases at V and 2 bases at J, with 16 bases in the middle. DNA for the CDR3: TGTGCCAGCAGTTCCCACAGGGCAGGACTCACAGATACGCAGTATTTT. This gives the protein CASSSHRAGLTDTQYF.

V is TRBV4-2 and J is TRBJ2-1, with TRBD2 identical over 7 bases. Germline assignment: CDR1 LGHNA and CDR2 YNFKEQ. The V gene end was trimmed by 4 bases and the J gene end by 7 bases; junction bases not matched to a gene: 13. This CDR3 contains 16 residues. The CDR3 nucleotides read TGTGCCAGCAGCCTTGGCCTAGCGGACATTACAAATGAGCAGTTCTTC. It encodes CASSLGLADITNEQFF.

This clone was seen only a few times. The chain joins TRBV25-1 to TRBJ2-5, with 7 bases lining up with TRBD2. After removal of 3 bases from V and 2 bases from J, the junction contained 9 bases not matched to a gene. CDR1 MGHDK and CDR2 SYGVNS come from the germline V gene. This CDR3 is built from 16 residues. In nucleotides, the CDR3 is TGTGCCAGCAGTGACCCCGTGCCGGGACTACAAGAGACCCAGTACTTC. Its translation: CASSDPVPGLQETQYF. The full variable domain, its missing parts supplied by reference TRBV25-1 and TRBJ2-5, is EADIYQTPRYLVIGTGKKITLECSQTMGHDKMYWYQQDPGMELHLIHYSYGVNSTEKGDLSSESTVSRIRTEHFPLTLESARPSHTSQYLCASSDPVPGLQETQYFGPGTRLLVL.